The 2 T cell receptor beta chains given below trace back to one sample, sequenced in a study of blood T cell repertoires in COVID-19. Here immunoSEQ multiplex PCR was the method, and the copy in TCRdb shows in-frame clones only, minus some. The profile shows around 620,000 clones, just under 90% of them singletons. Sequenced material: peripheral blood. Receptor source: a woman between 18 and 29 years old with acute or convalescent COVID-19.

J is TRBJ1-6 and V is TRBV5-6; possibly TRBD1 for D (5 bases). The germline V gene encodes CDR1 SGHDT and CDR2 YYEEEE. CDR3 length equals 18 residues. V lost 0 bases, J lost 6 bases, and 19 bases lay in between. The CDR3 here is CASSLELDPSGGNSPLHF. The CDR3 DNA reads TGTGCCAGCAGCTTGGAGCTAGACCCCAGCGGGGGTAATTCACCCCTCCACTTT.

CDR3 sequence reads: CASRRTEQNEKLFF. The CDR3 region has the DNA TGTGCCAGCAGGAGGACTGAACAAAATGAAAAACTGTTTTTT. The genes are TRBV6-5 and TRBJ1-4; D gene uncertain. The ends were cut back, 6 bases at V and 5 bases at J, with 13 bases in the middle. Germline loops: CDR1 MNHEY, CDR2 SVGAGI. The CDR3 runs 14 residues.